This TCR beta chain was found in a study of T cell responses to AZD1222 COVID-19 vaccine. Background on the study: Second-dose timings of about 4 or about 12 weeks were pooled.

Worth noting for this clone: Its antigen is as yet unknown.

The data were produced by immunoSEQ multiplex PCR, yet TCRdb's version contains in-frame clones alone and is incomplete. Of 100,000 to 120,000 clones in the sample, around 83% were seen once. The CDR3 covers 14 residues. Germline V gene lookup returns CDR1 KGHSH and CDR2 LQKENI. V was cut by 4 bases and J by 0 bases, with 9 bases left in between. Study results and limitations: Sampling captured repertoires only after the peak T cell response.

The TCR sequence derives from an adult in good health. V is TRBV18 and J is TRBJ1-1; D gene uncertain. Sequenced here: peripheral blood, sampled on day 0 of AZD1222 vaccination. CDR3 residues: CASSLVSMNTEAFF. CDR3 DNA sequence: TGTGCCAGCTCACTTGTCAGCATGAACACTGAAGCTTTCTTT.